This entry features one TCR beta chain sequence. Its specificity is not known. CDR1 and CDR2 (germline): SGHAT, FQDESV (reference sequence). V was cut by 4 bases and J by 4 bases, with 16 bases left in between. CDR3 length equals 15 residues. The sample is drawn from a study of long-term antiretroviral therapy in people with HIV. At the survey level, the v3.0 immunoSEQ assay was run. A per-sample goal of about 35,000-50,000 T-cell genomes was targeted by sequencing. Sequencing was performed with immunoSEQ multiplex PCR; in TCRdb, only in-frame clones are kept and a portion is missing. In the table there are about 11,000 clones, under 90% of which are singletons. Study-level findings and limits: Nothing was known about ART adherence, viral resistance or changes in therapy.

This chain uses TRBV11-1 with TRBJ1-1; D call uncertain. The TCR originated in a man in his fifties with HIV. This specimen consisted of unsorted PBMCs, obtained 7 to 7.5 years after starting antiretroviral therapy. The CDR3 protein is CASSYPTETGTEAFF. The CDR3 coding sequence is TGTGCCAGCAGCTATCCGACCGAGACGGGCACTGAAGCTTTCTTT.